The TCR beta chain under discussion was sequenced for a study of CD8+CD57+ T cells in acquired aplastic anemia. Study as a whole: The sorted CD4+ and CD8+ cells yielded an average around 3.2 ug of DNA.

It was genomic DNA that served as the template for profiling TCR beta VDJ and CDR3. Each CDR3 protein is one row after TCRdb ran MiXCR on the reads. The profile shows over 150,000 distinct CDR3 sequences, about 44% of them singletons. All patients picked for sequencing had shown, by flow cytometry, an expansion of CD8+CD57+ cells. For this clonotype: A much larger clone sits a single nucleotide away, making a read error possible.

Germline V gene sequence: CDR1 SGHNT, CDR2 YYREEE (reference sequence). The CDR3 consists of 14 residues. Trimming removed 6 bases at V and 5 bases at J, with 14 bases between. This clonotype originated in a human donor with aplastic anemia. The chain has TRBV5-4 and TRBJ2-2, with D hard to call. The material sequenced was sorted CD4+, CD8+, or CD8+CD57+ T cells (not recorded which) from PBMCs. The CDR3 region has the DNA TGTGCCAGCACCGCTGACACGGGTACCGGGGAGCTGTTTTTT. Translating gives CASTADTGTGELFF.